This T cell receptor (beta chain) was profiled in a study of cytomegalovirus exposure and HLA in healthy donors. Broader study findings: An ancestry cluster, one associated with Asian ancestry, reportedly showed fewer N-insertions than the approximately 650-donor mean in a later analysis.

The length of the CDR3 is 17 residues. V lost 5 bases to trimming and J lost 3 bases; unmatched junction nucleotides: 16. Germline CDR1 and CDR2: MDHEN and SYDVKM. PCR amplification relied on 60 Vbeta primers (plus 13 Jbeta primers). Sequencing used immunoSEQ multiplex PCR; TCRdb keeps in-frame clones, though not all of them. The sample consists of more than 100,000 clones, around 72% of them appearing once. The table lists this clone with a few counts. What it recognizes is unknown. V and J are TRBV28 and TRBJ2-7; the match to TRBD2 covers 7 bases. This clonotype originated in a man aged 50 to 60 in good health and CMV-seropositive. The sequenced sample consisted of PBMCs. The CDR3 bases are TGTGCCAGCAGTCCCCCGGGGGGTCGTATAGACCACTACGAGCAGTACTTC. Translation: CASSPPGGRIDHYEQYF.